This T cell receptor beta chain was recovered during a study of CXCR3-negative and CXCR3-positive naive CD8 T cells. CDR3 size: 16 residues. Germline V lookup: CDR1 LGHNA, CDR2 YNFKEQ. Study-wide results and caveats: With surface CD5 comparable between naive subsets, TCR strength was estimated using properties derived from the TRB CDR3. Naive cells, whether CXCR3-negative or CXCR3-positive, had similar TRBV-TRBJ usage, while memory cells differed. Comparably high diversity marked both naive subsets, whereas memory CD8+ cells had much lower diversity. Hydrophobicity was higher for TRB CDR3s found in CXCR3-positive naive cells than in CXCR3-negative naive cells.

Concerning this clonotype: Antigen: not known.

UMI-labeled 5' RACE yielded the TRB cDNA libraries. TCRdb re-called the 5' RACE reads; every CDR3 protein appears as one record, without DNA. The sample table includes roughly 100,000 distinct CDR3 sequences. The sample was naive CXCR3+ CD8+ T cells from blood. Subset given: CD45RO-CCR7+CD27+CD95- naive CD8+ T cells expressing CXCR3 (TNR3+). The V gene is TRBV4-2, the J gene TRBJ2-2. This sequence originates from a human donor in good health. Some clones in this sample may be carry-over from other donors' samples. CDR3 sequence reads: CASSQGSGLGTGELFF.